What follows describes a single T cell receptor (beta chain). Its matching antigen is unknown. This record belongs to a study of shared clonotypes between healthy human individuals. For the study at large: Researchers drew samples from a couple of women and three men aged 18 to 49. General study points: The expectation was that sequencing depth would affect clonotype sharing among donors. Rarefaction curves obtained for sorted subsets showed sequencing incomplete despite large depth.

In germline, CDR1 is SEHNR, CDR2 FQNEAQ (reference sequence). The CDR3 is 16 residues long. Trimming removed 7 bases at V and 5 bases at J, with 20 bases between. CD45RO-negative cells were positively selected for CCR7, leaving out terminally differentiated effector memory CD45RA+ cells. Each donor was a Caucasian adult residing in Nashville, Tennessee. Produced via immunoSEQ multiplex PCR; TCRdb's table is partial and in-frame only. The sample has 600,000 or so clones; approximately 96% are singletons. Sample: naive CD8+ T cells sorted from blood. This receptor was taken from a woman in her 30s in good health. The V call is TRBV7-9, the J call TRBJ2-2, with TRBD2 as a possible D gene (6 bases). The CDR3 DNA sequence: TGTGCCAGCACCCCGGGACGCCTCGGAGGGACCGGGGAGCTGTTTTTT. Its protein product is CASTPGRLGGTGELFF.